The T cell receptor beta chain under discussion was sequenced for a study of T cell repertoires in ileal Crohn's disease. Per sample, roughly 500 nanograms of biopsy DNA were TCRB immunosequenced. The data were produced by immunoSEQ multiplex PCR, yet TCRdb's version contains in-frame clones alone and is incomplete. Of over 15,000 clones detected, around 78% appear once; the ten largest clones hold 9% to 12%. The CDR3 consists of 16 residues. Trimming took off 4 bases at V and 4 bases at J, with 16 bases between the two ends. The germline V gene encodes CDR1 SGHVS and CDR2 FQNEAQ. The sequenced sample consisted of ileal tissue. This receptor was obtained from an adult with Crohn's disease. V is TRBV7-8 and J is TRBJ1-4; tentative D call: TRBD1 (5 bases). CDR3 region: CASSSVGGVINEKLFF. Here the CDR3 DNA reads TGTGCCAGCAGCTCTGTGGGGGGGGTAATTAATGAAAAACTGTTTTTT.